Given below is one T cell receptor beta chain in context. The target antigen is unknown. Generated by immunoSEQ multiplex PCR, the TCRdb table keeps only in-frame clones and is missing some. The data hold about 230,000 clones, with approximately 65% observed a single time. The V end lost 0 bases, the J end lost 2 bases, and 7 bases lay between the germline ends. The CDR3 contains 14 residues. This record comes from a study of shared clonotypes between healthy human individuals. General study findings and limits: Clonotype sharing among donors, it was expected, would be affected by sequencing depth. Blood was the only sampled material, and tissue repertoires likely differ. Non-shared clonotypes were found to have lower generation probabilities than the clonotypes that were shared by all four of the sorted-subset donors. For sorted subsets, rarefaction showed incomplete sequencing despite large depth.

The V and J genes are TRBV23-1 and TRBJ1-2, with a weak D call TRBD1 (5 bases). TRBV23-1 is labeled an ORF, and its function is uncertain. This receptor was identified in a man under 40 in good health. Sequencing was performed on memory CD4+ T cells sorted from blood. The subset: CD45RA-negative fraction. In DNA, the CDR3 is TGCGCCAGCAGTCAATCGAGGGACAACTATGGCTACACCTTC. Its translation is CASSQSRDNYGYTF.